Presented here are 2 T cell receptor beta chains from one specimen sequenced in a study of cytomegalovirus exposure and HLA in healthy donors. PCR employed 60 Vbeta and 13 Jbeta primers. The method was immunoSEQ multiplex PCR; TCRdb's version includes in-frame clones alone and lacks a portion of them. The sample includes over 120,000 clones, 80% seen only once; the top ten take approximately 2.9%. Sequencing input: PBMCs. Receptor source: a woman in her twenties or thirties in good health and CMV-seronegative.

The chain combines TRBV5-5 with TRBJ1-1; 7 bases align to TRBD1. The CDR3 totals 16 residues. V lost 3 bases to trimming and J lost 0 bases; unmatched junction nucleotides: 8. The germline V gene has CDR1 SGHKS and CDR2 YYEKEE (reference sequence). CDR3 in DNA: TGTGCCAGCAGCTCACAGGGGACCCTCATGAACACTGAAGCTTTCTTT. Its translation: CASSSQGTLMNTEAFF.

CDR3 sequence (DNA): TGCGCCAGCAGCCAAGGTCCGGGACAAGAGACCCAGTACTTC. Protein: CASSQGPGQETQYF. J is TRBJ2-5 and V is TRBV4-1; D perhaps matches TRBD2 (5 bases). V lost 1 base to trimming and J lost 2 bases, with 8 bases between them. Germline assignment: CDR1 MGHRA and CDR2 YSYEKL. This CDR3 spans 14 amino acids.